This is a list of T cell receptor beta chains from one sample in a study of radiotherapy plus CTLA-4 blockade in lung cancer. The repertoire was sequenced with immunoSEQ multiplex PCR; TCRdb's copy has only in-frame clones and lacks some. The sample has tens of thousands of clones; more than 85% are singletons. This sample comprised peripheral blood, obtained from a patient treated with radiotherapy plus ipilimumab. The source is a human donor with non-small cell lung cancer that progressed on radiotherapy plus ipilimumab. The CDR3 runs from the conserved cysteine through the conserved F or W. The order of the fields is V gene, CDR3 protein.

TRBV27	CASSPFPGQENNEQFF
TRBV18	CASSSKVISSGFRYEQYF
TRBV5-1	CASSSGYNTDTQYF
TRBV6-1	CASRAQGSQPQHF
TRBV5-1	CASSSRTSGPTYNEQFF
TRBV27	CASSLGPPNSYEQYF
TRBV28	CASTDRYHGYTF
TRBV18	CASSPPEGHPNWNYGYTF
TRBV9	CASSPHGRDTYEQYF
TRBV7-8	CASRGMGTDTQYF
TRBV27	CATRTPGRPPYEQYF
TRBV6-5	CASSYPGGAWHF
TRBV20-1	CSARRGNEQFF
TRBV6-1	CASSATGGYGYTF